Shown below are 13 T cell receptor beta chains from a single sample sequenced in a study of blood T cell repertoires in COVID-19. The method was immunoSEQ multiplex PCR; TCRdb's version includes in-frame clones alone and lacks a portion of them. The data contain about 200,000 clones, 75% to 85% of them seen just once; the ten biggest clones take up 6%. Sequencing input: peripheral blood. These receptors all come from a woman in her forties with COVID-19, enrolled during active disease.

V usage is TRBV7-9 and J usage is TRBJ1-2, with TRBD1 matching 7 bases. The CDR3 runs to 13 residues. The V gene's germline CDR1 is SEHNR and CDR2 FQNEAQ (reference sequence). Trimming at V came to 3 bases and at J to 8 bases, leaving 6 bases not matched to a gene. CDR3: CASSLAGGEGYTF. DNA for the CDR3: TGTGCCAGCAGCTTGGCAGGGGGTGAGGGCTACACCTTC.

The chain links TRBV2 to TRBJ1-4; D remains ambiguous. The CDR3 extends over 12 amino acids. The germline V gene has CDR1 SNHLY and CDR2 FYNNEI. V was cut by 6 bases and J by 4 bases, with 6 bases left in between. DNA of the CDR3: TGTGCCAGCAGGCCGGGTAATGAAAAACTGTTTTTT. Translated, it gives CASRPGNEKLFF.

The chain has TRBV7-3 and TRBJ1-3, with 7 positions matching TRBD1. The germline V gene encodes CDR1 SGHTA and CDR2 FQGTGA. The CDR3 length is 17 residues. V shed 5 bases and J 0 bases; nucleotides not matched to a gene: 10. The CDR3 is CASSLQGGSYSGNTIYF. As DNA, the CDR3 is TGTGCCAGCAGCCTACAAGGGGGCTCGTACTCTGGAAACACCATATATTTT. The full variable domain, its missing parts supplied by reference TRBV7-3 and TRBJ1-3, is GAGVSQTPSNKVTEKGKYVELRCDPISGHTALYWYRQSLGQGPEFLIYFQGTGAADDSGLPNDRFFAVRPEGSVSTLKIQRTERGDSAVYLCASSLQGGSYSGNTIYFGEGSWLTVV.

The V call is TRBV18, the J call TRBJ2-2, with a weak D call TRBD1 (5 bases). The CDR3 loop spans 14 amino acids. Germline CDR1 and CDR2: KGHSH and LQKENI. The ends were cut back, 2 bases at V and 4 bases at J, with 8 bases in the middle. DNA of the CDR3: TGTGCCAGCTCACCAGTTGGGGCCACCGGGGAGCTGTTTTTT. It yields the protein CASSPVGATGELFF.

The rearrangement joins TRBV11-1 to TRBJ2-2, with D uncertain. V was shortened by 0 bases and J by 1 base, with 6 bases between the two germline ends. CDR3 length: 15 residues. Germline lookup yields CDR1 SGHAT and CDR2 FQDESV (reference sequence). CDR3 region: CASSLARMNTGELFF. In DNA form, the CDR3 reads TGTGCCAGCAGCTTAGCCAGGATGAACACCGGGGAGCTGTTTTTT. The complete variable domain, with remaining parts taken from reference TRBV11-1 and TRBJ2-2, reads EAEVAQSPRYKITEKSQAVAFWCDPISGHATLYWYRQILGQGPELLVQFQDESVVDDSQLPKDRFSAERLKGVDSTLKIQPAELGDSAMYLCASSLARMNTGELFFGEGSRLTVL.

CDR3 residues: CASSTISGTVSYEQYF. As DNA, the CDR3 is TGTGCCAGTAGTACAATCTCCGGGACAGTAAGTTACGAGCAGTACTTC. The J gene is TRBJ2-7, the V gene TRBV19; 7 bases are a match to TRBD1. Germline CDR1 is LNHDA and CDR2 is SQIVND (reference sequence). The V segment lost 4 bases and the J segment 4 bases; nucleotides outside the gene matches: 13. The CDR3 has 16 residues.

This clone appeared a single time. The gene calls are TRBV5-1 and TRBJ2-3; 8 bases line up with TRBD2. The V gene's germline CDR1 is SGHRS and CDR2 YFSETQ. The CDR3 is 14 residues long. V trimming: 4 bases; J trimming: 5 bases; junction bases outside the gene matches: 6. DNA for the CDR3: TGCGCCAGCAGCCCTCAGGGACTAGGAGATACGCAGTATTTT. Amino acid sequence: CASSPQGLGDTQYF. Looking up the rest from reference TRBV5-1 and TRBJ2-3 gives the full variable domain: KAGVTQTPRYLIKTRGQQVTLSCSPISGHRSVSWYQQTPGQGLQFLFEYFSETQRNKGNFPGRFSGRQFSNSRSEMNVSTLELGDSALYLCASSPQGLGDTQYFGPGTRLTVL.

The CDR3 coding sequence is TGCGCCAGCAGCTTGAGGTCGGGAGGGCTCACCGGGGAGCTGTTTTTT. It codes for CASSLRSGGLTGELFF. The V gene is TRBV5-1, the J gene TRBJ2-2, with 8 bases matching TRBD2. CDR1 is SGHRS and CDR2 is YFSETQ in the germline V gene. CDR3 size: 16 residues. The V and J ends lost 1 base and 4 bases, in that order; junction bases with no gene match: 6.

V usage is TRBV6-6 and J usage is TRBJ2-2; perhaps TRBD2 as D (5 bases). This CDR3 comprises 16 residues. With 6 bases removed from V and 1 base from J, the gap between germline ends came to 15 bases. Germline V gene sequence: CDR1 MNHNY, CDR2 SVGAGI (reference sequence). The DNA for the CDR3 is TGTGCCAGCAGACCCTTCCCTGGACTGAACACCGGGGAGCTGTTTTTT. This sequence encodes CASRPFPGLNTGELFF.

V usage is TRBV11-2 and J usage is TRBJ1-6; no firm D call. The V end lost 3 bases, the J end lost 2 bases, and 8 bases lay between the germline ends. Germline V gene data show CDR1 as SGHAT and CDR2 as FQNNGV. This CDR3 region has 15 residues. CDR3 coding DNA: TGTGCCAGCAGCTTGTCCGGGGCCTATAATTCACCCCTCCACTTT. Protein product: CASSLSGAYNSPLHF.

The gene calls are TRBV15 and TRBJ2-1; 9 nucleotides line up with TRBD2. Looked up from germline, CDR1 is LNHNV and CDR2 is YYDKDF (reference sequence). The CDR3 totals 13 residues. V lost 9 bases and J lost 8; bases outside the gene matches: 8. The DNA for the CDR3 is TGTGCCACGGGCGGGAGGGCCCCCGATGAGCAGTTCTTC. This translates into CATGGRAPDEQFF.

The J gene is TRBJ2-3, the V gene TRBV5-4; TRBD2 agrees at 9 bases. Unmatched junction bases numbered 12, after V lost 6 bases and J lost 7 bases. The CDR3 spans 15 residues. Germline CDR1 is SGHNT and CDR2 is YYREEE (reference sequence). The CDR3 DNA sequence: TGTGCCAGCACCCTTTCAGCGGGGGGCTTGAATACGCAGTATTTT. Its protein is CASTLSAGGLNTQYF.

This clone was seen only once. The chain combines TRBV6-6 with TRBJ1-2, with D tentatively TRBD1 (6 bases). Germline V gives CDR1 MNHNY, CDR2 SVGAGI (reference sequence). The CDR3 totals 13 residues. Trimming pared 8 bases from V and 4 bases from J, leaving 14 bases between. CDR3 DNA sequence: TGTGCCAGCCAAAGCCAGGGGCCCTATGGCTACACCTTC. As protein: CASQSQGPYGYTF.